Described below is a single T cell receptor (beta chain) sequence and its context. Its specificity is unknown. This sample is drawn from a study of OX40 agonist ivuxolimab in advanced cancers. In the study overall: Antecedent anti-PD-1, anti-PD-L1 or anti-CTLA-4 therapy was permissible, with roughly 36% having received some. Study conclusions and caveats: CD4+ T cells averaged fewer expanded clones than CD8+ T cells. Certain nonresponders likewise exhibited a low normalized T-cell clonal expansion.

CDR1 and CDR2 (germline): SGHNT, YYREEE (reference sequence). The V and J ends lost 4 bases and 10 bases, in that order; junction bases with no gene match: 4. The CDR3 totals 12 residues. This table comes from immunoSEQ multiplex PCR, and its TCRdb copy is limited to in-frame clones, with some not included. The sample has some 95,000 clones, 92% seen once. The chain carries TRBV5-4 and TRBJ1-1; TRBD1 matches 10 bases. The sequencing here drew on CD4+ or CD8+ T cells sorted from blood, taken in a trial of the OX40 agonist ivuxolimab. The sequence was obtained from an adult with an advanced solid tumor such as melanoma, head and neck, liver or kidney cancer. This CDR3 reads CASSLGTGAAFF. As DNA, the CDR3 is TGTGCCAGCAGCCTGGGGACAGGGGCAGCTTTCTTT.